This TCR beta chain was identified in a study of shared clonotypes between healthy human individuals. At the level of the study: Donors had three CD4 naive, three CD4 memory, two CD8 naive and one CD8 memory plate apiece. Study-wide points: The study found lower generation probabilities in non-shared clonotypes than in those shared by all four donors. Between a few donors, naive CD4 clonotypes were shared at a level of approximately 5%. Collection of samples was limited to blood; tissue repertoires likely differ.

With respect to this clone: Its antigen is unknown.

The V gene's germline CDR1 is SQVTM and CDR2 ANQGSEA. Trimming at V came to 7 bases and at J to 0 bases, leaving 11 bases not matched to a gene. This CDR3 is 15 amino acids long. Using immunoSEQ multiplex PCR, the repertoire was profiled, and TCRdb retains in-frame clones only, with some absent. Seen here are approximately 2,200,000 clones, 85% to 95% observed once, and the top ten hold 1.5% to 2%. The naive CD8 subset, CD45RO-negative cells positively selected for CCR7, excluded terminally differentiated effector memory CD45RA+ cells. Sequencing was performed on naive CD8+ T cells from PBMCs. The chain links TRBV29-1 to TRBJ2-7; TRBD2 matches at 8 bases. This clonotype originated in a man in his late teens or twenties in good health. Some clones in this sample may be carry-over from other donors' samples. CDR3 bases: TGCAGCGCTCTCACGGCTAGCGGGTTCTCCTACGAGCAGTACTTC. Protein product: CSALTASGFSYEQYF.